This T cell receptor beta chain emerged from a study of beta chain features in type 1 diabetes. TCRB transcripts that were expressed got sequenced, as all of the isolated RNA had been reverse transcribed. TCRdb's table, derived via immunoSEQ multiplex PCR, lists solely in-frame clones and lacks some. The sample lists 250,000 to 350,000 clones; 13% to 15% were seen once. Broader study findings: People with Type 1 diabetes carried modestly yet significantly shorter TCRB CDR3s in all four CD4+ subsets. It was among patients, rather than healthy donors, that naive, central memory and Treg TCRB repertoires appeared more similar. Junctions at VDJ sites from type 1 diabetes patients had fewer insertions and more deletions.

Germline CDR1 is SGHTA and CDR2 is FQGNSA. The CDR3 runs 18 residues. V lost 1 base to trimming and J lost 6 bases; unmatched junction nucleotides: 13. In the case of this clone: Its antigen is not identified.

The rearrangement joins TRBV7-2 to TRBJ2-2; 8 bases match TRBD2. The origin of this receptor is a man aged 30 to 39 in good health. Material for sequencing was central memory CD4+ T cells from blood. The CDR3 DNA reads TGTGCCAGCAGCTTAGTACTAGCGGCTTTTGCGCCCCCCGGGGAGCTGTTTTTT. Translation: CASSLVLAAFAPPGELFF.